This TCR beta chain was obtained from a study of T cells in Graves' hyperthyroidism and ophthalmopathy. A few counts support this clonotype. What it binds is not known. V lost 7 bases and J 5 bases, leaving 15 bases between the germline ends. Germline-derived CDR1 and CDR2 are MNHNS and SASEGT. This CDR3 has 14 residues. Amplified TCR beta CDR3 regions came from RNA transcripts. The HTBI primer set was used in a first-round RT-PCR of the TCR CDR3. TCRdb reprocessed the multiplex PCR reads with MiXCR, giving one entry per CDR3 protein. The repertoire holds around 700,000 distinct CDR3 sequences, with around 20% as singletons. Broader study findings: Ophthalmopathy, which appeared later, was predicted by the model a median 6.5 months before onset. Blood also carried most thyroid clonotypes expanded above 0.001.

The chain recombines TRBV6-1 with TRBJ1-5, with D tentatively TRBD1 (5 bases). The sequence came from a woman aged 50 to 60 with Graves' hyperthyroidism that later progressed to Graves' ophthalmopathy. The source material was blood. The CDR3 sequence: CASTRRGNYQPQHF. The CDR3 bases are TGTGCCAGCACTCGTCGGGGGAATTATCAGCCCCAGCATTTT.